A single sample is the source of the 14 T cell receptor beta chains below, sequenced in a study of cytomegalovirus exposure and HLA in healthy donors. This PCR relied on a set of 60 Vbeta primers and 13 Jbeta primers. Method: immunoSEQ multiplex PCR; TCRdb's copy keeps in-frame clones and lacks some. The sample lists tens of thousands of clones, 70% to 80% seen once, with approximately 9% in the top ten. Sample: PBMCs. The source is a man in his sixties in good health and CMV-seronegative.

The J gene is TRBJ2-1, the V gene TRBV6-1, with a possible D match to TRBD1 (5 bases). Trimming took off 4 bases at V and 11 bases at J, with 12 bases between the two ends. The CDR3 runs to 12 residues. Germline V gene data show CDR1 as MNHNS and CDR2 as SASEGT. CDR3 amino acids: CASSGTGRKQFF. The CDR3 DNA follows: TGTGCCAGCAGTGGAACAGGACGTAAGCAGTTCTTC.

The chain employs TRBV27 and TRBJ2-3; D not certain. This CDR3 spans 12 amino acids. V lost 4 bases to trimming and J lost 2 bases, with 4 bases between them. Germline-derived CDR1 and CDR2 are MNHEY and SMNVEV (reference sequence). The CDR3 nucleotides read TGTGCCAGCAGTTCTGTCACAGATACGCAGTATTTT. Translation gives CASSSVTDTQYF.

A word on this clone: Other DNA sequences in this specimen translate into the identical CDR3. The J gene is TRBJ1-2, the V gene TRBV6-6; 7 bases align to TRBD1. This CDR3 spans 16 amino acids. The germline CDR1 and CDR2 sequences are MNHNY and SVGAGI (reference sequence). V dropped 1 base and J dropped 4; count of bases not matched to a gene: 9. CDR3 nucleotides: TGTGCCAGCAGTTACTTCCGGGACAGCCAATTCTATGGCTACACCTTC. Protein product: CASSYFRDSQFYGYTF.

V is TRBV28 and J is TRBJ2-4, with D perhaps matching TRBD2 (6 bases). In germline, CDR1 is MDHEN, CDR2 SYDVKM. The CDR3 contains 18 residues. The germline V and J ends were trimmed by 4 bases and 2 bases, with 21 bases remaining between them. The CDR3 here is CASSYPRGSRAPKNIQYF. For the CDR3, the DNA is TGTGCCAGCAGTTACCCCCGGGGGTCTCGAGCACCCAAAAACATTCAGTACTTC. The full variable domain, completed using reference TRBV28 and TRBJ2-4, is DVKVTQSSRYLVKRTGEKVFLECVQDMDHENMFWYRQDPGLGLRLIYFSYDVKMKEKGDIPEGYSVSREKKERFSLILESASTNQTSMYLCASSYPRGSRAPKNIQYFGAGTRLSVL.

The chain couples TRBV28 to TRBJ1-1; no clear D. V lost 7 bases and J 1 base, leaving 7 bases between the germline ends. From germline, CDR1 is MDHEN and CDR2 SYDVKM. The CDR3 sequence is 12 residues long. For the CDR3, the DNA is TGTGCCAGCACGAGTGGGAACACTGAAGCTTTCTTT. Translating it yields CASTSGNTEAFF.

The J gene is TRBJ2-2, the V gene TRBV15, with D unresolved. This CDR3 has 14 amino acids. V was pared by 4 bases and J by 2 bases, with 8 bases between. Looked up from germline, CDR1 is LNHNV and CDR2 is YYDKDF (reference sequence). The CDR3 loop is CATSKNRNTGELFF. CDR3 in DNA: TGTGCCACCAGCAAAAACAGAAACACCGGGGAGCTGTTTTTT.

This clone is a singleton in its sample. The chain recombines TRBV19 with TRBJ1-5; D is unclear. This CDR3 region has 12 residues. Germline lookup yields CDR1 LNHDA and CDR2 SQIVND (reference sequence). Trimming stripped 5 bases from V and 7 bases from J, with 9 bases between. The CDR3 loop reads CASSWPSQPQHF. CDR3 DNA: TGTGCCAGTAGTTGGCCGTCACAGCCCCAGCATTTT.

V gene TRBV28 combines with J gene TRBJ2-7; TRBD2 aligns across 10 bases. The CDR3 totals 15 residues. In germline, CDR1 is MDHEN, CDR2 SYDVKM. Losses at the gene ends were 5 bases for V and 2 bases for J; bases not matched to a gene: 6. CDR3 DNA: TGTGCCAGCAGTCTCCTAGCGGGAGTCCCCTACGAGCAGTACTTC. Translation gives CASSLLAGVPYEQYF. The full variable domain, rest sourced from reference TRBV28 and TRBJ2-7, is DVKVTQSSRYLVKRTGEKVFLECVQDMDHENMFWYRQDPGLGLRLIYFSYDVKMKEKGDIPEGYSVSREKKERFSLILESASTNQTSMYLCASSLLAGVPYEQYFGPGTRLTVT.

The chain has TRBV29-1 and TRBJ2-1, with TRBD1 matching 7 bases. The CDR3 runs to 14 residues. J gave up 5 bases and V 5 bases, and 9 bases lay outside the gene matches. Germline CDR1 reads SQVTM; CDR2 reads ANQGSEA. The DNA for the CDR3 is TGCAGCGTTACCCCGACAGGGACCCACAATGAGCAGTTCTTC. Translated, it gives CSVTPTGTHNEQFF.

J is TRBJ2-5 and V is TRBV5-1, with D hard to call. Between the trimmed V and J ends, which lost 4 bases and 3 bases, there was a span of 13 bases. The CDR3 spans 14 residues. Germline V gene lookup returns CDR1 SGHRS and CDR2 YFSETQ. Written as DNA, the CDR3 is TGCGCCAGCAGCCGCGCCCCCGGAGAAGAGACCCAGTACTTC. Translating it yields CASSRAPGEETQYF.

This clone was detected once. The V and J genes are TRBV6-5 and TRBJ1-2, with unresolved D. The germline V gene has CDR1 MNHEY and CDR2 SVGAGI. This CDR3 has 12 residues. V was clipped by 0 bases and J by 9 bases, with 8 bases between them. CDR3 protein: CASSYSKSSYTF. The DNA for the CDR3 is TGTGCCAGCAGTTACTCGAAATCTAGCTACACCTTC.

This clone was counted between two and nine times. This chain's CDR3 is CASSIQAGEDTQYF. CDR3 bases: TGTGCCAGTAGTATACAAGCGGGAGAAGATACGCAGTATTTT. The chain employs TRBV19 and TRBJ2-3; 8 nucleotides line up with TRBD2. CDR1 is LNHDA and CDR2 is SQIVND in the germline V gene (reference sequence). The J segment lost 5 bases and the V segment lost 2 bases, leaving 3 bases of the junction unmatched. The CDR3 covers 14 residues.

The chain joins TRBV28 to TRBJ2-5; 9 nucleotides match TRBD2. Germline CDR1 reads MDHEN; CDR2 reads SYDVKM. CDR3 length: 15 residues. With 7 bases clipped from V and 4 bases from J, the junction kept 10 bases outside the gene matches. CDR3 protein: CASTSTSGGVETQYF. For the CDR3, the DNA is TGTGCCAGCACCTCGACTAGCGGAGGGGTAGAGACCCAGTACTTC.

The chain recombines TRBV2 with TRBJ2-5; 7 bases fit TRBD2. CDR1 SNHLY and CDR2 FYNNEI come from the germline V gene. V lost 7 bases, J lost 7 bases, and 12 bases stayed unmatched. This CDR3 has 14 amino acids. CDR3 bases: TGTGCCAGCATGGGCGGAGCGGGGAGGGTGACCCAGTACTTC. Translated: CASMGGAGRVTQYF. Full variable domain (missing parts from reference TRBV2 and TRBJ2-5): EPEVTQTPSHQVTQMGQEVILRCVPISNHLYFYWYRQILGQKVEFLVSFYNNEISEKSEIFDDQFSVERPDGSNFTLKIRSTKLEDSAMYFCASMGGAGRVTQYFGPGTRLLVL.